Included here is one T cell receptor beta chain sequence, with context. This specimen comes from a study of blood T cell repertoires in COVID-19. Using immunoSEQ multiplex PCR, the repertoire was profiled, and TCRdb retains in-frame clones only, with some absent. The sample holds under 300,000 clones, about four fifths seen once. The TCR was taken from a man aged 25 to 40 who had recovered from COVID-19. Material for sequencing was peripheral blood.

CDR3 sequence reads: CASSATGDYEQYF. The CDR3 region has the DNA TGCGCCAGCAGCGCGACAGGGGACTACGAGCAGTACTTC. The chain couples TRBV5-1 to TRBJ2-7; 8 positions agree with TRBD1. This CDR3 is built from 13 residues. J gave up 3 bases and V 4 bases, and 3 bases lay outside the gene matches. Germline lookup yields CDR1 SGHRS and CDR2 YFSETQ.